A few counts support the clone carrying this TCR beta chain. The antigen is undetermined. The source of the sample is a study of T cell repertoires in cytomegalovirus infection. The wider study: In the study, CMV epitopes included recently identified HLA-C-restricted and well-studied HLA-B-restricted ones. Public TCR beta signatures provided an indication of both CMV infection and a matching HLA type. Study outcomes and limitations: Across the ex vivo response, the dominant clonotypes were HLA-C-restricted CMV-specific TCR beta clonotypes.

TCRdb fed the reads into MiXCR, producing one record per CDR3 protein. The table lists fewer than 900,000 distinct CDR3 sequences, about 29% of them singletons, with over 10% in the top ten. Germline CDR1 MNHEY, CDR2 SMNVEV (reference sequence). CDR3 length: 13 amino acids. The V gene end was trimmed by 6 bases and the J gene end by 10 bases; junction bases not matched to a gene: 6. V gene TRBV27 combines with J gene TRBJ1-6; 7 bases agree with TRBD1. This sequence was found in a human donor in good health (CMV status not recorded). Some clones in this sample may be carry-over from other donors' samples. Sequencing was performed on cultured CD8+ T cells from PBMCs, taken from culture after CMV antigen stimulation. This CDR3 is CASSQGGWSPLHF. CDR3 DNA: TGTGCCAGCAGCCAAGGGGGCTGGTCACCCCTCCACTTT.